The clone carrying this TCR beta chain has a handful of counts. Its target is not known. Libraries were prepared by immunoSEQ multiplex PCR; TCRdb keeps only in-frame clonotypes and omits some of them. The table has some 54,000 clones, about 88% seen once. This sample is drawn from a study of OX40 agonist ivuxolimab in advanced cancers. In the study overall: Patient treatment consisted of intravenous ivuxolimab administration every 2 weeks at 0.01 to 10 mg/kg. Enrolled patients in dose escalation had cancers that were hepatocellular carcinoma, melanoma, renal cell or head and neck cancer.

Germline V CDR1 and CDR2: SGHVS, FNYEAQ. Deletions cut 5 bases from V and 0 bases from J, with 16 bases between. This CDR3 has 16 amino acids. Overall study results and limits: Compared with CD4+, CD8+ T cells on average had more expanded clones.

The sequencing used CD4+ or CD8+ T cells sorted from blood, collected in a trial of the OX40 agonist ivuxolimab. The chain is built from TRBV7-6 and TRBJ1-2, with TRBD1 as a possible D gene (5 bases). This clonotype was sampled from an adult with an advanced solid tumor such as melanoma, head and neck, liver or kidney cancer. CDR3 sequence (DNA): TGTGCCAGCAGCCCCACGAGGACACCGACTAACTATGGCTACACCTTC. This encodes CASSPTRTPTNYGYTF.